The rows below give T cell receptor beta chains drawn from one sample of a study of shared clonotypes between healthy human individuals. The repertoire was sequenced with immunoSEQ multiplex PCR; TCRdb's copy has only in-frame clones and lacks some. The table has about half a million clones, roughly three quarters seen once. Sequences were obtained from PBMCs. Every receptor here comes from a woman aged 35 to 49 in good health. Some clones in this sample may be carry-over from other donors' samples. The CDR3 runs from the conserved cysteine through the conserved F or W. Each record gives: D gene, clone size, J gene, V gene, CDR3 protein, CDR3 DNA. D genes are given only for firm matches. Clone size is not always given. Where it is, it says once, few, many or a class for expanded clones.

D: .; size: .; J: TRBJ1-2; V: TRBV28; CDR3: CASSEQTASAYGYTF; DNA: TGTGCCAGCAGCGAGCAGACCGCAAGCGCCTATGGCTACACCTTC
D: TRBD1; size: .; J: TRBJ1-2; V: TRBV5-1; CDR3: CASSLDPQGAYGYTF; DNA: TGCGCCAGCAGCTTGGATCCCCAGGGGGCTTATGGCTACACCTTC
D: .; size: .; J: TRBJ2-7; V: TRBV5-1; CDR3: CASSSAPVGNYEQYF; DNA: TGCGCCAGCAGCTCGGCCCCCGTAGGAAACTACGAGCAGTACTTC
D: .; size: .; J: TRBJ2-2; V: TRBV28; CDR3: CASRYLRGIHPDTGELFF; DNA: TGTGCCAGCAGATATCTAAGGGGGATCCACCCGGACACCGGGGAGCTGTTTTTT
D: .; size: .; J: TRBJ1-5; V: TRBV7-2; CDR3: CASSQEALGQPQHF; DNA: TGTGCCAGCAGCCAGGAGGCTTTGGGTCAGCCCCAGCATTTT
D: TRBD1; size: .; J: TRBJ1-5; V: TRBV2; CDR3: CASSPGGQLILGGPQHF; DNA: TGTGCCAGCAGTCCCGGGGGACAGCTCATCTTGGGGGGGCCCCAGCATTTT
D: TRBD1; size: .; J: TRBJ1-5; V: TRBV6-7; CDR3: CASSYYDRGRYSNQPQHF; DNA: TGTGCCAGCAGTTACTATGACAGGGGCAGATACAGCAATCAGCCCCAGCATTTT
D: TRBD1; size: few; J: TRBJ1-2; V: TRBV5-8; CDR3: CASSWQTGLANYGYTF; DNA: TGTGCCAGCAGCTGGCAGACAGGGCTAGCTAACTATGGCTACACCTTC
D: TRBD1; size: .; J: TRBJ2-2; V: TRBV11-2; CDR3: CASSPRTGSDTGELFF; DNA: TGTGCCAGCAGCCCAAGGACAGGGTCGGACACCGGGGAGCTGTTTTTT
D: .; size: .; J: TRBJ2-1; V: TRBV5-1; CDR3: CASSLVAGNNEQFF; DNA: TGCGCCAGCAGCTTGGTCGCCGGTAACAATGAGCAGTTCTTC
D: TRBD2; size: .; J: TRBJ2-3; V: TRBV6-5; CDR3: CASSLSGEGSTDTQYF; DNA: TGTGCCAGCAGTTTAAGCGGGGAGGGTAGCACAGATACGCAGTATTTT
D: .; size: .; J: TRBJ2-7; V: TRBV30; CDR3: CAWSVLGSSYEQYF; DNA: TGTGCCTGGAGTGTACTTGGGAGCTCCTACGAGCAGTACTTC
D: TRBD2; size: .; J: TRBJ2-3; V: TRBV5-1; CDR3: CASSLAAGAPDTQYF; DNA: TGCGCCAGCAGCTTGGCGGCGGGAGCTCCAGATACGCAGTATTTT
D: TRBD2; size: .; J: TRBJ2-7; V: TRBV7-2; CDR3: CASTKGLAATYEQYF; DNA: TGTGCCAGCACCAAAGGACTAGCGGCGACCTACGAGCAGTACTTC
D: TRBD1; size: .; J: TRBJ2-3; V: TRBV27; CDR3: CASRRDRGRTDTQYF; DNA: TGTGCCAGCAGAAGGGACAGGGGTCGCACAGATACGCAGTATTTT
D: .; size: .; J: TRBJ2-3; V: TRBV5-1; CDR3: CASSLVGGAGDTQYF; DNA: TGCGCCAGCAGCTTGGTTGGGGGGGCTGGAGATACGCAGTATTTT
D: .; size: .; J: TRBJ2-7; V: TRBV19; CDR3: CATKVGGFEEQYF; DNA: TGTGCCACCAAGGTCGGCGGGTTCGAGGAGCAGTACTTC
D: .; size: .; J: TRBJ2-3; V: TRBV27; CDR3: CASSFMGFSTDTQYF; DNA: TGTGCCAGCAGTTTCATGGGATTTAGCACAGATACGCAGTATTTT
D: TRBD1; size: .; J: TRBJ1-5; V: TRBV5-8; CDR3: CASSLFLGDGTASNQPQHF; DNA: TGTGCCAGCAGCTTGTTTTTGGGTGACGGGACAGCTAGCAATCAGCCCCAGCATTTT
D: TRBD1; size: .; J: TRBJ2-3; V: TRBV9; CDR3: CASSPFARTGGNTDTQYF; DNA: TGTGCCAGCAGCCCATTCGCGAGGACAGGGGGAAACACAGATACGCAGTATTTT
D: .; size: .; J: TRBJ1-2; V: TRBV30; CDR3: CAWSPGLDYGYTF; DNA: TGTGCCTGGTCTCCGGGACTGGACTATGGCTACACCTTC
D: .; size: few; J: TRBJ2-1; V: TRBV2; CDR3: CASSVFTNNEQFF; DNA: TGTGCCAGCAGTGTTTTCACAAACAATGAGCAGTTCTTC
D: .; size: .; J: TRBJ1-1; V: TRBV10-3; CDR3: CAISENTEAFF; DNA: TGTGCCATCAGTGAGAACACTGAAGCTTTCTTT
D: .; size: .; J: TRBJ1-4; V: TRBV4-1; CDR3: CASSSGATNEKLFF; DNA: TGCGCCAGCAGCTCAGGGGCAACTAATGAAAAACTGTTTTTT
D: .; size: .; J: TRBJ2-5; V: TRBV30; CDR3: CAWRRQGLETQYF; DNA: TGTGCCTGGCGCCGGCAGGGTCTGGAGACCCAGTACTTC
D: .; size: .; J: TRBJ1-1; V: TRBV13; CDR3: CASSLPNTEAFF; DNA: TGTGCCAGCAGCTTACCAAACACTGAAGCTTTCTTT
D: .; size: .; J: TRBJ1-5; V: TRBV4-3; CDR3: CASSQDLLSNQPQHF; DNA: TGCGCCAGCAGCCAAGATCTTTTGAGCAATCAGCCCCAGCATTTT
D: TRBD1; size: .; J: TRBJ2-3; V: TRBV10-2; CDR3: CASRSTGESTDTQYF; DNA: TGCGCCAGCAGATCGACAGGGGAGAGCACAGATACGCAGTATTTT
D: .; size: once; J: TRBJ2-7; V: TRBV11-3; CDR3: CASSSGTLVGEQYF; DNA: TGTGCCAGCAGTTCCGGGACTCTCGTCGGCGAGCAGTACTTC
D: TRBD2; size: many; J: TRBJ2-1; V: TRBV27; CDR3: CASSLSSGDLYNEQFF; DNA: TGTGCCAGCAGTTTATCCAGCGGGGACCTATACAATGAGCAGTTCTTC
D: .; size: .; J: TRBJ2-3; V: TRBV11-3; CDR3: CASPPGGPQYF; DNA: TGTGCCAGCCCCCCCGGCGGGCCACAGTATTTT
D: .; size: .; J: TRBJ1-1; V: TRBV5-1; CDR3: CASSFTRGETEAFF; DNA: TGCGCCAGCAGCTTTACGAGGGGAGAAACTGAAGCTTTCTTT
D: TRBD1; size: .; J: TRBJ2-3; V: TRBV30; CDR3: CAWRDRFTDTQYF; DNA: TGTGCCTGGCGGGACAGGTTCACAGATACGCAGTATTTT
D: TRBD1; size: .; J: TRBJ1-2; V: TRBV29-1; CDR3: CSVTRFGQGDGYTF; DNA: TGCAGCGTAACCCGGTTTGGACAGGGGGATGGCTACACCTTC
D: .; size: .; J: TRBJ1-1; V: TRBV27; CDR3: CASSPSLSNTEAFF; DNA: TGTGCCAGCAGTCCCTCTTTGAGCAACACTGAAGCTTTCTTT
D: .; size: few; J: TRBJ2-7; V: TRBV11-2; CDR3: CASSLVGGASYEQYF; DNA: TGTGCCAGCAGCTTAGTGGGGGGGGCGTCCTACGAGCAGTACTTC
D: TRBD1; size: few; J: TRBJ2-3; V: TRBV13; CDR3: CASNLRTGGMADTQYF; DNA: TGTGCCAGCAACTTACGGACAGGGGGGATGGCAGATACGCAGTATTTT
D: .; size: few; J: TRBJ2-7; V: TRBV6-1; CDR3: CASSGGPEYEQYF; DNA: TGTGCCAGCAGTGGGGGCCCGGAGTACGAGCAGTACTTC
D: .; size: .; J: TRBJ2-5; V: TRBV11-1; CDR3: CASSLARDSRGETQYF; DNA: TGTGCCAGCAGCTTAGCGCGGGACAGCCGGGGGGAGACCCAGTACTTC
D: .; size: once; J: TRBJ1-2; V: TRBV11-2; CDR3: CASSKPRDLGVYGYTF; DNA: TGTGCCAGCAGCAAACCGCGGGACCTGGGGGTCTATGGCTACACCTTC
D: .; size: .; J: TRBJ1-4; V: TRBV18; CDR3: CASSPRGASATNEKLFF; DNA: TGTGCCAGCTCACCACGGGGGGCCAGTGCAACTAATGAAAAACTGTTTTTT